Listed below are T cell receptor beta chains from one sample, sequenced in a study of blood T cell repertoires in COVID-19. The method was immunoSEQ multiplex PCR; TCRdb's version includes in-frame clones alone and lacks a portion of them. This sample carries about 250,000 clones, around nine tenths of them seen once, and the ten largest clones take 3% to 3.5%. Sequenced material: peripheral blood. These receptors were taken from a man younger than 30 with active or convalescent COVID-19. CDR3s include the opening cysteine and the closing phenylalanine or tryptophan. Fields, in order: CDR3 DNA, CDR3 protein, clone size, V gene, J gene, D gene. D genes are given only for firm matches. For some rows the clone size is stated as once, few or many, or as a class when expanded; others skip it.

cdr3_nt: TGTGCCACCATCCCAGGGGGGAGCGAGACCCAGTACTTC; cdr3_aa: CATIPGGSETQYF; clone_size: .; v_call: TRBV27; j_call: TRBJ2-5; d_call: .
cdr3_nt: TGTGCCAGCAGCCAATCCCCACTAGCGGGAGGGCGATTGGACCCTCAGGGCGGGGAGCTGTTTTTT; cdr3_aa: CASSQSPLAGGRLDPQGGELFF; clone_size: .; v_call: TRBV4-2; j_call: TRBJ2-2; d_call: TRBD2
cdr3_nt: TGTGCCAGCTCACCGGGACAGGGGTCTGGCTACACCTTC; cdr3_aa: CASSPGQGSGYTF; clone_size: .; v_call: TRBV18; j_call: TRBJ1-2; d_call: TRBD1
cdr3_nt: TGTGCCAGCAGTACGACAGGGGGTGAAGCTTTCTTT; cdr3_aa: CASSTTGGEAFF; clone_size: .; v_call: TRBV6-2/TRBV6-3; j_call: TRBJ1-1; d_call: TRBD1
cdr3_nt: TGTGCCAGCTCACTAACGCGGACAGGGGGAATCTACAATGAGCAGTTCTTC; cdr3_aa: CASSLTRTGGIYNEQFF; clone_size: .; v_call: TRBV18; j_call: TRBJ2-1; d_call: TRBD1
cdr3_nt: TGTGCCAGCAGCTCCTGGACAGGGGCCTCTGAAAAACTGTTTTTT; cdr3_aa: CASSSWTGASEKLFF; clone_size: .; v_call: TRBV11-2; j_call: TRBJ1-4; d_call: TRBD1
cdr3_nt: TGTGCCAGCAGCCCCCCGACTCCCAGCTCCTACAATGAGCAGTTCTTC; cdr3_aa: CASSPPTPSSYNEQFF; clone_size: .; v_call: TRBV21-1; j_call: TRBJ2-1; d_call: .
cdr3_nt: TGTGCAGCAGTGCCTAGCGGGCTCACGTCCTACGAGCAGTACTTC; cdr3_aa: CAAVPSGLTSYEQYF; clone_size: .; v_call: TRBV27; j_call: TRBJ2-7; d_call: TRBD2
cdr3_nt: TGCGCCAGCAGCTGGGGGACAGCTTACTCCTACGAGCAGTACTTC; cdr3_aa: CASSWGTAYSYEQYF; clone_size: once; v_call: TRBV5-1; j_call: TRBJ2-7; d_call: TRBD1
cdr3_nt: TGTGCCAGCAGCTTAGACGGACATGGGTCGGAGGGAGGTATTGGGTATGGCTACACCTTC; cdr3_aa: CASSLDGHGSEGGIGYGYTF; clone_size: .; v_call: TRBV7-6; j_call: TRBJ1-2; d_call: .
cdr3_nt: TGTGCCAGCACCCTCCGGGACAGGGATGGCTACACCTTC; cdr3_aa: CASTLRDRDGYTF; clone_size: .; v_call: TRBV6-6; j_call: TRBJ1-2; d_call: TRBD1
cdr3_nt: TGCAGCGTCATAGGGCTACGGGGCGAGCAGTACTTC; cdr3_aa: CSVIGLRGEQYF; clone_size: .; v_call: TRBV29-1; j_call: TRBJ2-7; d_call: .
cdr3_nt: TGTGCCAGCTCACAAGGACAGGACTATGGCTACACCTTC; cdr3_aa: CASSQGQDYGYTF; clone_size: .; v_call: TRBV18; j_call: TRBJ1-2; d_call: TRBD1
cdr3_nt: TGTGCCAGCAGCGCGGGACTAGCGGTTAACACCGGGGAGCTGTTTTTT; cdr3_aa: CASSAGLAVNTGELFF; clone_size: .; v_call: TRBV7-6; j_call: TRBJ2-2; d_call: TRBD2
cdr3_nt: TGCGCCAGCAGCCAAGATACGGCGGGGGACTCCCCAGAAGAGACCCAGTACTTC; cdr3_aa: CASSQDTAGDSPEETQYF; clone_size: .; v_call: TRBV4-3; j_call: TRBJ2-5; d_call: TRBD2
cdr3_nt: TGTGCCAGCAGTGTGATGGGGGGGCCCCACAATGAGCAGTTCTTC; cdr3_aa: CASSVMGGPHNEQFF; clone_size: .; v_call: TRBV6-2/TRBV6-3; j_call: TRBJ2-1; d_call: .
cdr3_nt: TGTGCCACCGGGGTATCCTACAATGAGCAGTTCTTC; cdr3_aa: CATGVSYNEQFF; clone_size: .; v_call: TRBV9; j_call: TRBJ2-1; d_call: .
cdr3_nt: TGTGCCACAGGACTAGCGGGTACCCCTGACGAGCAGTACTTC; cdr3_aa: CATGLAGTPDEQYF; clone_size: .; v_call: TRBV10-3; j_call: TRBJ2-7; d_call: TRBD2
cdr3_nt: TGCGCCAGCAGCCCGCCTTTTGGACAGGGGGTCGAGAAACTGTTTTTT; cdr3_aa: CASSPPFGQGVEKLFF; clone_size: .; v_call: TRBV5-1; j_call: TRBJ1-4; d_call: TRBD1
cdr3_nt: TGTGCCAGCAGTTACACCCGATCGACAGGGCCCTATGGCTACACCTTC; cdr3_aa: CASSYTRSTGPYGYTF; clone_size: .; v_call: TRBV2; j_call: TRBJ1-2; d_call: TRBD1
cdr3_nt: TGTGCCAGCAGTCCAACTACGGATAACAGGGGACCGGGCTCACCCCTCCACTTT; cdr3_aa: CASSPTTDNRGPGSPLHF; clone_size: .; v_call: TRBV6-6; j_call: TRBJ1-6; d_call: TRBD1
cdr3_nt: TGTGCCAGCAGTCCCGGGGGTCTCGGCATCACAGATACGCAGTATTTT; cdr3_aa: CASSPGGLGITDTQYF; clone_size: .; v_call: TRBV27; j_call: TRBJ2-3; d_call: .
cdr3_nt: TGTGCCAGCAGTTTCGCTAACTTCGGAGATACGCAGTATTTT; cdr3_aa: CASSFANFGDTQYF; clone_size: .; v_call: TRBV6-2/TRBV6-3; j_call: TRBJ2-3; d_call: .
cdr3_nt: TGTGCCAGCAGCTCCCCTTCCGGGAGGACAGATACGCAGTATTTT; cdr3_aa: CASSSPSGRTDTQYF; clone_size: .; v_call: TRBV7-3; j_call: TRBJ2-3; d_call: TRBD2
cdr3_nt: TGTGCCAGGTTCGACCCGGGACTAGCGGGAGGGCTGGTAGGGTACGAGCAGTACTTC; cdr3_aa: CARFDPGLAGGLVGYEQYF; clone_size: few; v_call: TRBV6-4; j_call: TRBJ2-7; d_call: TRBD2
cdr3_nt: TGCGCCAGCAGCCAAGTGGGAGGGGACTACAATGAGCAGTTCTTC; cdr3_aa: CASSQVGGDYNEQFF; clone_size: .; v_call: TRBV4-3; j_call: TRBJ2-1; d_call: TRBD2
cdr3_nt: TGTGCCTGGAGTGCGGACAGGGGAACAGATACGCAGTATTTT; cdr3_aa: CAWSADRGTDTQYF; clone_size: .; v_call: TRBV30; j_call: TRBJ2-3; d_call: TRBD1
cdr3_nt: TGTGCCACCAGTGATTTGGATGGGCTAGCGGGCGTCTCCGGGGAGCTGTTTTTT; cdr3_aa: CATSDLDGLAGVSGELFF; clone_size: .; v_call: TRBV24-1; j_call: TRBJ2-2; d_call: TRBD2
cdr3_nt: TGTGCCAGCAGATCCGGTGCGGGGAGGGAAGAGACCCAGTACTTC; cdr3_aa: CASRSGAGREETQYF; clone_size: .; v_call: TRBV7-2; j_call: TRBJ2-5; d_call: TRBD2
cdr3_nt: TGTGCCAGCAGTTTAGCCAGGGCGAAAGAGACCCAGTACTTC; cdr3_aa: CASSLARAKETQYF; clone_size: .; v_call: TRBV27; j_call: TRBJ2-5; d_call: .
cdr3_nt: TGTGCCAGCAGCCGGGGACAGAACACTGAAGCTTTCTTT; cdr3_aa: CASSRGQNTEAFF; clone_size: .; v_call: TRBV28; j_call: TRBJ1-1; d_call: .
cdr3_nt: TGTGCCAGCAGTTCGCCTACCATCATCCACAATGAGCAGTTCTTC; cdr3_aa: CASSSPTIIHNEQFF; clone_size: .; v_call: TRBV6-2/TRBV6-3; j_call: TRBJ2-1; d_call: .
cdr3_nt: TGTGCCAGCAGCCCGACTAGCGGTCACCAAGAGACCCAGTACTTC; cdr3_aa: CASSPTSGHQETQYF; clone_size: .; v_call: TRBV5-4; j_call: TRBJ2-5; d_call: TRBD2
cdr3_nt: TGTGCCTGGAGTGTATCATGGGGGCGCGCCGAAGCTTTCTTT; cdr3_aa: CAWSVSWGRAEAFF; clone_size: .; v_call: TRBV30; j_call: TRBJ1-1; d_call: .
cdr3_nt: TGTGCCAGCAGCGTAGGAGGGACCGGGGAGCTGTTTTTT; cdr3_aa: CASSVGGTGELFF; clone_size: .; v_call: TRBV9; j_call: TRBJ2-2; d_call: .
cdr3_nt: TGTGCCACCAGCAGAGATTACGGGGAAAACACTGAAGCTTTCTTT; cdr3_aa: CATSRDYGENTEAFF; clone_size: .; v_call: TRBV15; j_call: TRBJ1-1; d_call: .
cdr3_nt: TGTGCCAGCAGCCCCAGTGGGGGGAACTATGGCTACACCTTC; cdr3_aa: CASSPSGGNYGYTF; clone_size: .; v_call: TRBV6-6; j_call: TRBJ1-2; d_call: .
cdr3_nt: TGTGCCAGTAGTTCAGGCCGCCAAGAGACCCAGTACTTC; cdr3_aa: CASSSGRQETQYF; clone_size: .; v_call: TRBV19; j_call: TRBJ2-5; d_call: .
cdr3_nt: TGTGCCAGTAGACTTCAGGATCACCAAGAGACCCAGTACTTC; cdr3_aa: CASRLQDHQETQYF; clone_size: .; v_call: TRBV19; j_call: TRBJ2-5; d_call: .
cdr3_nt: TGTGCCACCCCGCCGAATAGACAGGGATCGTCCTACGAGCAGTACTTC; cdr3_aa: CATPPNRQGSSYEQYF; clone_size: .; v_call: TRBV28; j_call: TRBJ2-7; d_call: TRBD1
cdr3_nt: TGTGCCAGCAGACCAGGGACAGGGCCTGAGCAGTTCTTC; cdr3_aa: CASRPGTGPEQFF; clone_size: .; v_call: TRBV13; j_call: TRBJ2-1; d_call: TRBD1
cdr3_nt: TGCGCCAGCAGCCAAGGGAGCTCTGGAAACACCATATATTTT; cdr3_aa: CASSQGSSGNTIYF; clone_size: few; v_call: TRBV4-1; j_call: TRBJ1-3; d_call: .
cdr3_nt: TGTGCCAGCACGCCGGGGTCGGGGACCGGGGAGCTGTTTTTT; cdr3_aa: CASTPGSGTGELFF; clone_size: .; v_call: TRBV6-5; j_call: TRBJ2-2; d_call: .
cdr3_nt: TGTGCCAGCAGCGGGCTAGCGGGAGGACTCAACACCGGGGAGCTGTTTTTT; cdr3_aa: CASSGLAGGLNTGELFF; clone_size: .; v_call: TRBV2; j_call: TRBJ2-2; d_call: TRBD2
cdr3_nt: TGCGCCAGCAGCTTCTCTAGGGGTAATGAGCAGTTCTTC; cdr3_aa: CASSFSRGNEQFF; clone_size: .; v_call: TRBV5-1; j_call: TRBJ2-1; d_call: .
cdr3_nt: TGCAGCGCTGGGGGGGGCCCCGGGAAGAGCTCTGGAAACACCATATATTTT; cdr3_aa: CSAGGGPGKSSGNTIYF; clone_size: .; v_call: TRBV29-1; j_call: TRBJ1-3; d_call: .
cdr3_nt: TGCGCCAGCAGCTTGGATCAGAACACTGAAGCTTTCTTT; cdr3_aa: CASSLDQNTEAFF; clone_size: .; v_call: TRBV5-1; j_call: TRBJ1-1; d_call: .
cdr3_nt: TGTGCCAGCAGCTTGGTAGGGGAAACCTACGAGCAGTACTTC; cdr3_aa: CASSLVGETYEQYF; clone_size: .; v_call: TRBV5-4; j_call: TRBJ2-7; d_call: .
cdr3_nt: TGTGCCAGTAGTATAGGAGGGACTAGCGGGAGAGAGACCCAGTACTTC; cdr3_aa: CASSIGGTSGRETQYF; clone_size: once; v_call: TRBV19; j_call: TRBJ2-5; d_call: TRBD2
cdr3_nt: TGTGCCAGCCCCGGGAGGACTCTCATGAACACTGAAGCTTTCTTT; cdr3_aa: CASPGRTLMNTEAFF; clone_size: few; v_call: TRBV2; j_call: TRBJ1-1; d_call: .
cdr3_nt: TGTGCCAGCAGTTACGGGGGCGAGACAGATACGCAGTATTTT; cdr3_aa: CASSYGGETDTQYF; clone_size: .; v_call: TRBV6-5; j_call: TRBJ2-3; d_call: .
cdr3_nt: TGTGCCAGCAGTTTATCGCAGGGGGCCTCTGACACTGAAGCTTTCTTT; cdr3_aa: CASSLSQGASDTEAFF; clone_size: .; v_call: TRBV27; j_call: TRBJ1-1; d_call: TRBD1
cdr3_nt: TGCGCCAGCAAAGGTCAGGGCTCGAAGGGCACTGAAGCTTTCTTT; cdr3_aa: CASKGQGSKGTEAFF; clone_size: .; v_call: TRBV10-2; j_call: TRBJ1-1; d_call: .
cdr3_nt: TGTGCCTGGAGTGTAGGTGCAGGGGTTGGCTTTAGCAATCAGCCCCAGCATTTT; cdr3_aa: CAWSVGAGVGFSNQPQHF; clone_size: .; v_call: TRBV30; j_call: TRBJ1-5; d_call: .
cdr3_nt: TGTGCCAGCAACCCTCTCGGGACAGGGCATTCCTACGAGCAGTACTTC; cdr3_aa: CASNPLGTGHSYEQYF; clone_size: .; v_call: TRBV27; j_call: TRBJ2-7; d_call: TRBD1